The following is a TCR beta chain sequence with its context. The antigen remains undetermined. The table came from immunoSEQ multiplex PCR; TCRdb's copy has only in-frame clones and leaves some out. The table includes millions of clones, around 96% detected once. This sample is part of a study of shared clonotypes between healthy human individuals. Study outcomes and limitations: Memory subsets had estimated richness that was generally smaller than that of naive subsets. Naive CD4 clonotype sharing across several donors was approximately 5%. Owing to a small donor count, the genetic and exposure-history diversity represented was limited.

The V and J ends lost 10 bases and 4 bases, in that order; junction bases with no gene match: 7. The germline V gene encodes CDR1 MNHEY and CDR2 SMNVEV (reference sequence). The CDR3 is 14 residues long. Naive CD8 cells lacked CD45RO and underwent positive selection for CCR7, leaving out terminally differentiated effector memory CD45RA+ cells. This chain connects TRBV27 to TRBJ2-1; 10 bases map to TRBD1. Sequenced input: naive CD8+ T cells sorted from blood. The clonotype comes from a man aged 18 to 29 in good health. CDR3 sequence (DNA): TGTGCCACCCGAAGGGGACAGGGGTACAATGAGCAGTTCTTC. Translation: CATRRGQGYNEQFF.